This T cell receptor (beta chain) came from a study of cytomegalovirus exposure and HLA in healthy donors (dated by TCRdb to about 2017). Regarding the complete study: An earlier analysis of 550 to 700 of the donors reported 250 to 350 Gb of sequence data and around 110 million unique TCR beta sequences from 150 million to 200 million T cells. Approximately 310 gigabases of sequencing data and approximately 84 million unique TCR sequences were included in an early release covering about 620 HLA-typed donors. Of the 398 genotyped donors, 65% to 90% fell in the genetic ancestry cluster associated with self-reported Caucasian donors. The aim of the study was to test whether cataloging public T cell receptors could identify signatures of past pathogen exposure. The T cell repertoires of around 730 subjects were profiled by immunosequencing and related to cytomegalovirus serostatus. A separate validation cohort of 90 to 150 different subjects was used in addition to the approximately 640-subject first cohort. To predict cytomegalovirus infection status, the study combined high-throughput TCR immunosequencing, statistical association of individual TCRs with disease status, and machine learning. To study patterns of TCR occurrence, a later analysis re-analyzed previously published TCR beta repertoires from 700 or so donors and added high-resolution HLA genotyping. Rather than using new phenotypic data, the later analysis identified candidate immune exposures from TCR beta sequences and from how often those sequences occurred across donors. To decide whether each TCR beta V gene segment behaved as functional or pseudogenic, an earlier analysis of approximately 590 of the donors relied on high-throughput TCR beta sequencing. Alongside the repertoire data, information on donor age, sex, ethnicity and CMV serostatus was compiled. In a later genetic analysis, genome-wide SNP genotypes for 398 of the 666 donors were used, and that subset was treated as a discovery cohort. Every discovery cohort repertoire had been produced on one sequencing platform. HLA typing covered class I and class II loci at four-digit resolution. The number of donors typed differed by locus, with 629-630 for A, B, C, DRB1 and DQB1, roughly 520 for DQA1, nearly 610 for DPA1, and some 440 for DPB1. Four or five DR-DQ haplotypes were handled as single units for association and clustering because linkage in the cohort was strong. On average, roughly 240,000 unique TCR beta nucleotide sequences were sequenced per donor among fewer than 500 genotyped donors of the cohort, with roughly 18% of those sequences being non-productive.

Trimmed from V: 4 bases; trimmed from J: 0 bases; junction bases lacking a gene match: 3. Including cysteine and phenylalanine, the CDR3 has 16 amino acids. Solely the CDR3 DNA is kept, with 48 bases framed from the first base. CDR1 and CDR2 are read off the germline V gene as SGHAT and FQNNGV. What the research found in general, with its limitations: In an earlier analysis of 587 of the donors, most TCR beta V segments were observed in productive rearrangements about 87% or about 30% of the time, broadly matching IMGT annotations. The earlier analysis of about 600 of the donors excluded approximately 17 rarely observed V segments, including chromosome 9 orphons, because counts were too low. The sequencing pipeline was judged likely to have produced a cluster of highly shared sequence variants as a technical artifact. Several of the top co-occurrence clusters appeared to be linked to parvovirus B19, influenza, CMV and Epstein-Barr virus, according to a later analysis. Most TCR sequences were observed very rarely across donors, whereas some public TCRs were present in many individuals. The authors suggested that the approach could potentially be generalized to other disease states and immunological phenotypes. CMV serostatus was the only immune exposure information available for the cohort. V-gene and J-gene trimming of TCR beta chains was associated with a missense DCLRE1C variant in a later genetic analysis, and the association was replicated in an independent cohort. This cohort had only TCR beta chains sequenced, and the lack of alpha or paired-chain data limited which features could be detected. A later analysis found that most CMV-associated TCR beta chains appeared HLA-restricted, with HLA associations seemingly driven largely by CMV exposure. A later genetic analysis reported fewer N-insertions in productive TCRs among donors in an Asian-associated ancestry cluster than the roughly 640-donor mean. The study gave a list of about 160 TCR beta chains associated with cytomegalovirus. Because HLA typing was missing for some donors at each locus, association tests included only the typed subset. A further reported finding was that TCR beta sequences accurately predicted the HLA-A and HLA-B alleles for most subjects in the first cohort. In a later analysis, HLA-associated TCR beta chains showed more clonal expansion and lower generation probabilities than non-associated chains that were equally common. Correlated functional status among segregating V segments might be attributable to linkage disequilibrium, but an unknown experimental factor could not be ruled out. Some IMGT-functional V segments, including TRBV6-2 and TRBV6-3, could not be told apart with the 87-base-pair reads, so those segments were excluded. A later analysis found that TCR association rates varied across HLA loci, with DRB1 alleles showing the most associated TCRs and HLA-C alleles the fewest. When HLA alleles, especially DR and DQ, strongly co-occurred, TCR associations were difficult to assign to individual alleles. The classifier was reported to diagnose cytomegalovirus status with high specificity and sensitivity in both the original and validation cohorts. A few of the identified cytomegalovirus-associated TCR beta chains were confirmed in vitro to be specific for cytomegalovirus antigens. A later analysis associated 15,000 to 20,000 TCR beta sequences with specific HLA alleles at a false discovery rate of 0.05. Roughly uniform sequencing depth across donors was assumed in presence/absence analyses, although this assumption may not hold.

The library came from the immunoSEQ multiplex PCR assay. For the multiplex PCR, a mixture combining 60 forward primers for TCR Vbeta segments and 13 reverse primers for TCR Jbeta segments was used. Amplification of the CDR3 region of rearranged TCR beta genes was performed with a multiplex PCR assay on genomic DNA. The Illumina HiSeq System was used to sequence the amplified TCR beta libraries as 87-base-pair reads. Turning to the authors' computational methods: In a later analysis, approximately 74 million unique TCR beta chains were counted across the approximately 620 repertoires, and around 10 million of these chains were shared by at least two donors. To remove PCR and sequencing errors, raw reads were error-corrected and collapsed into unique sequences using a nearest-neighbor algorithm that merged closely related sequences. Alignment of CDR3 sequences to IMGT reference sequences was used to assign V, D and J gene segments. For a sequence to be retained, a match of at least six nucleotides to both a V gene segment and a J gene segment was required. Rearrangements were classified as productive when the CDR3 lacked stop codons and remained in frame with V and J, and all other rearrangements were classified as non-productive. Following IMGT convention, CDR3 was defined as the stretch from the second conserved V-encoded cysteine up to the conserved J-encoded phenylalanine. The earlier analysis of around 640 of the donors excluded sequences that lacked an unambiguous match to a single V gene segment. In an earlier analysis of approximately 500 of the donors, a V segment was called functional when productive rearrangements were above 56.7%, and segregating when the standard deviation between donors exceeded 5%. A statistical classification framework was developed to diagnose cytomegalovirus status using the catalog of TCR beta chain sequences. A later analysis assigned V and J genes by comparing TCR nucleotide sequences with IMGT/GENE-DB human TR gene sequences. The TCRdist pipeline was used in a later analysis to assign CDR3 sequences and most-parsimonious VDJ recombination scenarios. In a later analysis, every TCR beta chain was defined by the combination of its CDR3 amino acid sequence and its V-gene family, and reads without a unique V-gene family were dropped. A later analysis removed 592 highly shared, low-generation-probability nucleotide sequences to deal with suspected cross-contamination and a sequencing artifact. In a later analysis, a clonal expansion index for each public chain was calculated from normalized within-repertoire ranks of inferred template counts. Generation probabilities in a later analysis came from a VDJ recombination model fitted to out-of-frame rearrangements, and those results were checked against IGoR. In a later analysis, hypergeometric tests were used to score TCR-TCR, TCR-HLA and TCR-CMV co-occurrence, with a repertoire-size bias correction applied to TCR pairs. False discovery rates were estimated in a later analysis by permuting HLA or CMV assignments 20 times. A later analysis grouped co-occurring TCRs with DBSCAN, adding TCRdist sequence similarity when clustering within HLA-allele-positive subsets. Co-occurrence clustering excluded repertoires with fewer than 30,000 or more than 120,000 public chains, plus five with anomalous nucleotide sharing. What TCRdb holds here is the immuneACCESS table cut down to in-frame rearrangements. Part of the clones is not present; checked against another copy, under half of the missing clones reflect an unresolved V gene, and the others are unexplained. V and J calls and clone size come straight from that table; D and trimming were deduced from the DNA. This sample is represented by 150,000 or so clones; approximately 80% of them were singletons. The top ten hold 1.4% of the sample.

The cohort was made up of roughly 670 healthy bone marrow donors. Cohort members were all nominally healthy when sampled, although unrecorded immune exposures were likely present. The donor was CMV seropositive and was included in the group of approximately 310 seropositive cohort members. Each donor provided a peripheral blood sample, and peripheral blood mononuclear cells were used for TCR beta sequencing. The Qiagen DNeasy Blood Extraction Kit was used to extract genomic DNA from the blood cell samples. The sample holds one count of this clone. Its binding antigen is unknown. One base away there is no much larger clone; base qualities are not given.

Sequencing used PBMCs. Recombination connected TRBV11-2 to TRBJ2-3; 11 junctional bases match TRBD1. The receptor was derived from a man aged 30 to 45 in good health and CMV-seropositive. The DNA sequence is as follows: TGTGCCAGCAGCTCTGGACAGGGGGCCAGCACAGATACGCAGTATTTT. Translated, it reads CASSSGQGASTDTQYF.